This T cell receptor (beta chain) was found in a study of T cells in localized non-small cell lung cancer. The CDR3 has 17 amino acids. The V gene end was trimmed by 0 bases and the J gene end by 10 bases; junction bases not matched to a gene: 10. Germline V CDR1 and CDR2: LGHNA, YSLEER. Clones were sequenced by immunoSEQ multiplex PCR, and TCRdb holds only the in-frame ones, with some missing. The top ten hold 6% to 7.5% of the sample, which has approximately 25,000 clones, 90% seen once. Sequencing was performed on peripheral blood, taken before any cancer treatment. The chain carries TRBV4-3 and TRBJ2-1; 12 nucleotides match TRBD2. The sequence was collected from a woman aged 35 to 69 with stage I lung adenocarcinoma. This CDR3 is CASSQDLGTSGSVEQFF. As DNA, the CDR3 is TGCGCCAGCAGCCAAGATCTAGGGACTAGCGGGTCTGTCGAGCAGTTCTTC.